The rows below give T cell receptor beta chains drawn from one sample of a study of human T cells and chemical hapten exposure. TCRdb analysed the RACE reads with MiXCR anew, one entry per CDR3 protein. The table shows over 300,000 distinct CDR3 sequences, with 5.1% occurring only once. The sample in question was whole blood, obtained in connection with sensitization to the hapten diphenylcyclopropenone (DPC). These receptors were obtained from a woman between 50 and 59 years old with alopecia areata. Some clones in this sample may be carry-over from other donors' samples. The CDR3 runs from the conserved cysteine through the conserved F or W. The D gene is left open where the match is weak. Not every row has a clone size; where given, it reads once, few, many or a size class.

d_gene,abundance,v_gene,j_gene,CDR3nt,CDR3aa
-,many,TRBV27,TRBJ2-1,TGTGCCAGCAGGGCACTAGTCTCCTCCTACAATGAGCAGTTCTTC,CASRALVSSYNEQFF
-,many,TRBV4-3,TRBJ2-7,TGCGCCAGCAGCCAAGATACTGCTAGTCCCTACGAGCAGTACTTC,CASSQDTASPYEQYF
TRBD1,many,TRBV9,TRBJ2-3,TGTGCCAGCAGCGCGGGACAGTTTCCGCAGTATTTT,CASSAGQFPQYF
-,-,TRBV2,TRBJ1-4,TGTGCCAGCACCTTTGGAGGGGCGAATGAAAAACTGTTTTTT,CASTFGGANEKLFF
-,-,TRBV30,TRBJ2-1,TGTGCCTGCCCTAGGGGGGAGGGATACAATGAGCAGTTCTTC,CACPRGEGYNEQFF
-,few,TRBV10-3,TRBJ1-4,TGTGCCATTCAATCAGCGGGGAATGAAAAACTGTTTTTT,CAIQSAGNEKLFF
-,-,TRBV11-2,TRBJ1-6,TGTGCCAGCAGCCTTTCAGGGTATCCTAATTCACCCCTCCACTTT,CASSLSGYPNSPLHF
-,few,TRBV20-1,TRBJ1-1,TGCAGTGCCATTCCGGGAGGTAACACTGAAGCTTTCTTT,CSAIPGGNTEAFF
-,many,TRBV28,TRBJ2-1,TGTGCCAGCAGTTTGGGGCAGGATACACCCCGCCGACAAGGGCAGTTCTTC,CASSLGQDTPRRQGQFF
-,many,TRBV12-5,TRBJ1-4,TGTGCTAGTGGCCACACATTTAATGAAAAACTGTTTTTT,CASGHTFNEKLFF
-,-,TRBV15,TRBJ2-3,TGTGCCACCAGCAGCGAGGGCACAGATACGCAGTATTTT,CATSSEGTDTQYF
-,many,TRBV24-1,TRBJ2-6,TGTGCCACCAGTGACAGGAAAGGCTCTGGGGCCAACGTCCTGACTTTC,CATSDRKGSGANVLTF
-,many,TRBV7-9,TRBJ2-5,TGTGCCAGCAGCTTGGGGGCACAGCAAGAGACCCAGTACTTC,CASSLGAQQETQYF
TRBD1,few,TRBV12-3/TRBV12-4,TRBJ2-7,TGTGCCAGCGGAAGACAGGGGTTTGACGAGCAGTACTTC,CASGRQGFDEQYF
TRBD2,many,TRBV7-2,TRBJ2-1,TGTGCCAGCAGCTTAAGTAGCGGGGGCTGGAGCTCCTACAATGAGCAGTTCTTC,CASSLSSGGWSSYNEQFF
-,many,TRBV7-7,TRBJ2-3,TGTGCCAGCAGCACGGACATGGCAGATACGCAGTATTTT,CASSTDMADTQYF
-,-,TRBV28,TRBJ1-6,TGTGCCAGCAGTCCCAAAGTCGGGACATACCATTCACCCCTCCACTTT,CASSPKVGTYHSPLHF
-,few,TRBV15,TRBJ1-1,TGTGCCACCAGCAGGACAAGCTCTACTGAAGCTTTCTTT,CATSRTSSTEAFF
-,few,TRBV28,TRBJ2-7,TGTGCCAGTTCCGGACAGCCGACCTACGAGCAGTACTTC,CASSGQPTYEQYF
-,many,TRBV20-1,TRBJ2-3,TGCAGTGCTAGGGACAGATCTAGCACAGATACGCAGTATTTT,CSARDRSSTDTQYF